Listed here are 7 T cell receptor beta chains from one sample, sequenced in a study of OX40 agonist ivuxolimab in advanced cancers. Clones were read by immunoSEQ multiplex PCR, and TCRdb kept only the in-frame ones, dropping some. The sample has some 62,000 clones; 79% are singletons. The specimen comprised CD4+ or CD8+ T cells sorted from blood, sampled in a trial of the OX40 agonist ivuxolimab. The source is an adult with an advanced solid tumor such as melanoma, head and neck, liver or kidney cancer.

The chain carries TRBV27 and TRBJ1-4; D possibly corresponds to TRBD1 (6 bases). The CDR3 runs 15 residues. Trimming removed 1 base from V and 7 bases from J, with 13 bases in between. Germline values: CDR1 MNHEY, CDR2 SMNVEV (reference sequence). This chain's CDR3 is CASSLWGAYSEKLFF. DNA for the CDR3: TGTGCCAGCAGTTTATGGGGGGCGTATAGTGAAAAACTGTTTTTT. The variable domain in full, completed from reference TRBV27 and TRBJ1-4, reads EAQVTQNPRYLITVTGKKLTVTCSQNMNHEYMSWYRQDPGLGLRQIYYSMNVEVTDKGDVPEGYKVSRKEKRNFPLILESPSPNQTSLYFCASSLWGAYSEKLFFGSGTQLSVL.

This chain connects TRBV7-9 to TRBJ1-3; D is perhaps TRBD1 (5 bases). The CDR3 is 15 amino acids. V was clipped by 5 bases and J by 0 bases, with 11 bases between them. The germline V gene encodes CDR1 SEHNR and CDR2 FQNEAQ (reference sequence). The CDR3, as DNA: TGTGCCAGCAGCCCCGGGACGGTCTCTGGAAACACCATATATTTT. This gives the protein CASSPGTVSGNTIYF.

The chain has TRBV9 and TRBJ1-5; no definite D call. This CDR3 is built from 15 residues. V was cut by 4 bases and J by 2 bases, with 13 bases left in between. Germline values: CDR1 SGDLS, CDR2 YYNGEE. The CDR3 nucleotides are TGTGCCAGCAGCCCCACGTCTGGGGGCAATCAGCCCCAGCATTTT. Translating it yields CASSPTSGGNQPQHF.

The chain links TRBV29-1 to TRBJ1-1; perhaps TRBD1 as D (6 bases). CDR1 is SQVTM and CDR2 is ANQGSEA in the germline V gene. The CDR3 sequence is 15 residues long. Trimming removed 4 bases from V and 3 bases from J, with 18 bases in between. CDR3 coding DNA: TGCAGCGTTGTGGTGGGGCAGGGGATGTACACTGAAGCTTTCTTT. It yields the protein CSVVVGQGMYTEAFF.

V gene TRBV14 combines with J gene TRBJ2-2; 9 nucleotides line up with TRBD1. J gave up 5 bases and V 6 bases, and 4 bases lay outside the gene matches. Germline CDR1 is SGHDN and CDR2 is FVKESK. The CDR3 is made up of 14 amino acids. DNA of the CDR3: TGTGCCAGCAGGGGACAGGGAAATACCGGGGAGCTGTTTTTT. Protein sequence: CASRGQGNTGELFF.

This chain joins TRBV5-1 and TRBJ1-1; D remains ambiguous. Germline V CDR1 and CDR2: SGHRS, YFSETQ. The V and J ends lost 1 base and 0 bases respectively, with 13 bases between them. This CDR3 has 16 amino acids. The CDR3 coding sequence is TGCGCCAGCAGCTTGCTCGGCGAGAACATGAACACTGAAGCTTTCTTT. It is translated as CASSLLGENMNTEAFF.

The CDR3 protein is CASTTTGGLYGYTF. CDR3 DNA: TGTGCCAGTACTACGACAGGGGGCCTCTATGGCTACACCTTC. J is TRBJ1-2 and V is TRBV19, with TRBD1 identical over 10 bases. Germline V gene data show CDR1 as LNHDA and CDR2 as SQIVND (reference sequence). The CDR3 loop spans 14 amino acids. Trimming took 7 bases from V and 4 from J; bases not matched to a gene: 6.